These T cell receptor beta chains were read from a single sample in a study of blood T cell repertoires in COVID-19. The assay was immunoSEQ multiplex PCR, and TCRdb's table has in-frame clones only and misses some. The table includes tens of thousands of clones, about 91% detected once. The sample comprised peripheral blood. All receptors derive from a human donor with active COVID-19. The donor label of this sample is uncertain. The CDR3 runs from the conserved cysteine through the conserved F or W. The D gene is left open where the match is weak. Rows give clone size only sometimes, using once, few, many, or a class for an expanded clone.

J gene: TRBJ2-7; clone size: NA; D gene: TRBD2; V gene: TRBV9; CDR3 DNA: TGTGCCAGCAGCAGAACAGGACTAGCGGGATTTCTCGAGCAGTACTTC; CDR3 protein: CASSRTGLAGFLEQYF
J gene: TRBJ2-4; clone size: NA; D gene: NA; V gene: TRBV9; CDR3 DNA: TGTGCCAGCAGCGTCACAGGTAACGAGCTAGCCAAAAACATTCAGTACTTC; CDR3 protein: CASSVTGNELAKNIQYF
J gene: TRBJ1-2; clone size: once; D gene: NA; V gene: TRBV14; CDR3 DNA: TGTGCCAGCAGCCGTAACAGCTATGGCTACACCTTC; CDR3 protein: CASSRNSYGYTF
J gene: TRBJ1-5; clone size: NA; D gene: NA; V gene: TRBV6-5; CDR3 DNA: TGTGCCAGCAGACAGGGACAACGCCATCAGCCCCAGCATTTT; CDR3 protein: CASRQGQRHQPQHF
J gene: TRBJ2-1; clone size: NA; D gene: TRBD1; V gene: TRBV28; CDR3 DNA: TGTGCCAGCAGTACCCCGACAGGGAACAATGAGCAGTTCTTC; CDR3 protein: CASSTPTGNNEQFF
J gene: TRBJ2-5; clone size: NA; D gene: TRBD2; V gene: TRBV27; CDR3 DNA: TGTGCCAGCAGTTTGTGGGGGGGTTTCCGAGAGACCCAGTACTTC; CDR3 protein: CASSLWGGFRETQYF
J gene: TRBJ1-5; clone size: NA; D gene: NA; V gene: TRBV19; CDR3 DNA: TGTGCCAGTAGTAGGCCAGGTATTCAGCCCCAGCATTTT; CDR3 protein: CASSRPGIQPQHF
J gene: TRBJ2-5; clone size: once; D gene: NA; V gene: TRBV6-5; CDR3 DNA: TGTGCCAGCAGAACGCCAGGGCGAGAGACCCAGTACTTC; CDR3 protein: CASRTPGRETQYF
J gene: TRBJ2-3; clone size: NA; D gene: TRBD2; V gene: TRBV19; CDR3 DNA: TGTGCCAGTAGTTCGACTAGCGGGAGGGCCCAGGTCCCAGATACGCAGTATTTT; CDR3 protein: CASSSTSGRAQVPDTQYF
J gene: TRBJ2-7; clone size: NA; D gene: TRBD1; V gene: TRBV7-8; CDR3 DNA: TGTGCCAGCAGCCTCCCGGGACAGGGCTACGAGCAGTACTTC; CDR3 protein: CASSLPGQGYEQYF
J gene: TRBJ1-2; clone size: NA; D gene: NA; V gene: TRBV4-1; CDR3 DNA: TGCGCCAGCAGCCAAGATTCTAGGGGCAGTGTCTATGGCTACACCTTC; CDR3 protein: CASSQDSRGSVYGYTF
J gene: TRBJ1-1; clone size: NA; D gene: NA; V gene: TRBV28; CDR3 DNA: TGTGCCAGCAGTTTATCACAGCCGAACACTGAAGCTTTCTTT; CDR3 protein: CASSLSQPNTEAFF
J gene: TRBJ2-2; clone size: NA; D gene: TRBD2; V gene: TRBV9; CDR3 DNA: TGTGCCAGCAGCGTAGTCAGCGGGAGCACCGGGGAGCTGTTTTTT; CDR3 protein: CASSVVSGSTGELFF
J gene: TRBJ2-1; clone size: NA; D gene: TRBD2; V gene: TRBV19; CDR3 DNA: TGTGCCAGTAGTATAGGGGGGACTAGGTGGGAGCAGTTCTTC; CDR3 protein: CASSIGGTRWEQFF
J gene: TRBJ2-5; clone size: NA; D gene: NA; V gene: TRBV12-3/TRBV12-4; CDR3 DNA: TGTGCCAGCAGTTCCAACAGGCAAGAGACCCAGTACTTC; CDR3 protein: CASSSNRQETQYF
J gene: TRBJ2-3; clone size: NA; D gene: TRBD1; V gene: TRBV24-1; CDR3 DNA: TGTGCCACCAGTGATTGGACAGGGGGCACAGATACGCAGTATTTT; CDR3 protein: CATSDWTGGTDTQYF
J gene: TRBJ2-7; clone size: NA; D gene: TRBD2; V gene: TRBV6-5; CDR3 DNA: TGTGCCACCTTAGCGGGAACCAGCTCCTACGAGCAGTACTTC; CDR3 protein: CATLAGTSSYEQYF
J gene: TRBJ1-2; clone size: NA; D gene: TRBD1; V gene: TRBV27; CDR3 DNA: TGTGCCAGCCGACAGGGGGGCTATGGCTACACCTTC; CDR3 protein: CASRQGGYGYTF
J gene: TRBJ2-4; clone size: NA; D gene: TRBD2; V gene: TRBV6-2/TRBV6-3; CDR3 DNA: TGTGCCAGCAGTTATCTCGGGACTAGCGGGAGGAGGGGGAAGGACAAAAACATTCAGTACTTC; CDR3 protein: CASSYLGTSGRRGKDKNIQYF
J gene: TRBJ2-7; clone size: NA; D gene: NA; V gene: TRBV7-2; CDR3 DNA: TGTGCCAGCAGTACAATGACCGCGACCGGGGACACGTACTTC; CDR3 protein: CASSTMTATGDTYF
J gene: TRBJ2-7; clone size: NA; D gene: TRBD2; V gene: TRBV11-2; CDR3 DNA: TGTGCCAGCAGACGGAGCGGGACTAGCGGAACCTACGAGCAGTACTTC; CDR3 protein: CASRRSGTSGTYEQYF
J gene: TRBJ2-3; clone size: NA; D gene: TRBD2; V gene: TRBV19; CDR3 DNA: TGTGCCAGTAGTACACCTCCCGGGACTAGCGGGATGGGCACAGATACGCAGTATTTT; CDR3 protein: CASSTPPGTSGMGTDTQYF
J gene: TRBJ2-3; clone size: NA; D gene: NA; V gene: TRBV6-4; CDR3 DNA: TGTGCCAGCAGTGAGGGGCCGGGGGTGGATACGCAGTATTTT; CDR3 protein: CASSEGPGVDTQYF
J gene: TRBJ1-1; clone size: NA; D gene: NA; V gene: TRBV27; CDR3 DNA: TGTGCCAGCAGTTTCTGGGGAGGGGGAGGAAACACTGAAGCTTTCTTT; CDR3 protein: CASSFWGGGGNTEAFF
J gene: TRBJ1-2; clone size: NA; D gene: NA; V gene: TRBV5-4; CDR3 DNA: TGTGCCAGCAGCTTGTCGGGATCCATGGGCTACACCTTC; CDR3 protein: CASSLSGSMGYTF
J gene: TRBJ1-2; clone size: NA; D gene: TRBD1; V gene: TRBV15; CDR3 DNA: TGTGCCACCAGCAGGGACAGGGACTATGGCTACACCTTC; CDR3 protein: CATSRDRDYGYTF
J gene: TRBJ2-7; clone size: NA; D gene: TRBD2; V gene: TRBV6-6; CDR3 DNA: TGTGCCAGCAGTTCCCTCGGACTAGCGCAAGCCTACGAGCAGTACTTC; CDR3 protein: CASSSLGLAQAYEQYF